These T cell receptor beta chains were read from a single sample in a study of patients and donors after allogeneic stem cell transplantation. TCRdb called the RT-PCR reads again in MiXCR, with one record for every CDR3 protein. Of about 230,000 distinct CDR3 sequences in the sample, about 14% were seen once. The sequencing input was blood, either unsorted or a sorted T cell fraction (not recorded which). The receptors derive from a human donor who was either an allogeneic HSCT recipient or a stem cell or donor lymphocyte infusion donor (not recorded which). It is not recorded whose cells these are; they may come from a transplant donor. The CDR3 runs from the conserved cysteine through the conserved F or W. The D gene is left open where the match is weak. Clone size appears in some rows only: once, few, many, or a class for an expanded clone.

abundance,d_gene,j_gene,v_gene,CDR3aa,CDR3nt
.,.,TRBJ2-7,TRBV10-3,CAITAERNYEQYF,TGTGCCATCACGGCGGAACGGAACTACGAGCAGTACTTC
.,.,TRBJ1-1,TRBV19,CASSGQGGAWTEAFF,TGTGCCAGTAGTGGGCAAGGGGGGGCATGGACTGAAGCTTTCTTT
.,.,TRBJ1-2,TRBV9,CASGRSNYGYTF,TGTGCCAGTGGCAGAAGTAACTATGGCTACACCTTC
.,TRBD2,TRBJ2-2,TRBV10-3,CAISEGSGGGTGELFF,TGTGCCATCAGTGAAGGTAGCGGGGGAGGTACCGGGGAGCTGTTTTTT
many,TRBD2,TRBJ2-3,TRBV7-2,CASSGRLAGASTDTQYF,TGTGCCAGCAGCGGGAGACTAGCGGGGGCCAGCACAGATACGCAGTATTTT
many,.,TRBJ1-2,TRBV5-6,CASSLVWGGYGYTF,TGTGCCAGCAGCTTGGTCTGGGGGGGCTATGGCTACACCTTC
many,TRBD1,TRBJ2-7,TRBV7-2,CASSPRTGGLYEQYF,TGTGCCAGCAGCCCGAGGACAGGGGGCCTGTACGAGCAGTACTTC
.,.,TRBJ1-3,TRBV20-1,CSARKTGMGDTIYF,TGCAGTGCTAGAAAAACAGGGATGGGGGACACCATATATTTT
many,.,TRBJ1-5,TRBV7-2,CASGLTPSSNQPQHF,TGTGCCAGCGGTTTGACCCCATCTAGCAATCAGCCCCAGCATTTT
many,.,TRBJ1-2,TRBV6-1,CASSPNRGRYGYTF,TGTGCCAGCAGCCCCAACCGGGGGAGGTATGGCTACACCTTC
many,TRBD1,TRBJ2-1,TRBV2,CASSESRISGGRVYNEQFF,TGTGCCAGCAGTGAATCGAGAATTTCAGGGGGCAGGGTCTACAATGAGCAGTTCTTC
.,.,TRBJ1-2,TRBV12-3/TRBV12-4,CASSARIDYGYTF,TGTGCCAGCAGTGCCAGGATCGACTATGGCTACACCTTC
few,.,TRBJ1-1,TRBV14,CASSPGSMNTEAFF,TGTGCCAGCAGCCCCGGGAGTATGAACACTGAAGCTTTCTTT
.,.,TRBJ1-3,TRBV6-2/TRBV6-3,CASSYSLGGSSSGNTIYF,TGTGCCAGCAGTTACTCCCTCGGGGGCTCGAGCTCTGGAAACACCATATATTTT
.,.,TRBJ2-2,TRBV7-9,CASSFFVARTGELFF,TGTGCCAGCAGCTTTTTCGTCGCGCGGACCGGGGAGCTGTTTTTT
many,TRBD1,TRBJ2-6,TRBV5-6,CASSSTDRGFLANVLTF,TGTGCCAGCAGCTCGACAGACAGGGGTTTTTTGGCCAACGTCCTGACTTTC
.,.,TRBJ1-3,TRBV30,CAWRGSGNTIYF,TGTGCCTGGAGGGGCTCTGGAAACACCATATATTTT
many,TRBD1,TRBJ2-5,TRBV19,CASSRGQGTETQYF,TGTGCCAGTAGTAGGGGACAGGGGACGGAGACCCAGTACTTC
.,.,TRBJ2-7,TRBV20-1,CSARGTPYEQYF,TGCAGTGCTAGAGGAACTCCTTACGAGCAGTACTTC
.,.,TRBJ1-6,TRBV20-1,CSARELGGNNSPLHF,TGCAGTGCTAGAGAATTAGGAGGAAATAATTCACCCCTCCACTTT
many,TRBD2,TRBJ2-1,TRBV5-1,CASRRRTSGGDNEQFF,TGCGCCAGCAGGCGGCGAACTAGCGGGGGCGACAATGAGCAGTTCTTC
many,.,TRBJ1-6,TRBV4-2,CASRAGVDSPLHF,TGTGCCAGCAGGGCAGGGGTAGACTCACCCCTCCACTTT
.,TRBD1,TRBJ2-3,TRBV6-1,CASSDRGRHTDTQYF,TGTGCCAGCAGTGACAGGGGGCGTCACACAGATACGCAGTATTTT
few,.,TRBJ1-3,TRBV7-2,CASSRDGPRNGNTIYF,TGTGCCAGCAGCCGGGACGGACCAAGGAATGGAAACACCATATATTTT
.,.,TRBJ2-5,TRBV5-4,CASSLARVNSETQYF,TGTGCCAGCAGCTTGGCCAGGGTGAATTCAGAGACCCAGTACTTC
many,.,TRBJ2-1,TRBV29-1,CSVVTGRNNEQFF,TGCAGCGTTGTCACGGGACGGAACAATGAGCAGTTCTTC
many,TRBD2,TRBJ2-2,TRBV10-3,CAIRGSGGHTGELFF,TGTGCCATCAGGGGTTCGGGAGGGCACACCGGGGAGCTGTTTTTT
.,.,TRBJ2-2,TRBV5-6,CASSLGGSPNTGELFF,TGTGCCAGCAGCTTGGGGGGGTCTCCGAACACCGGGGAGCTGTTTTTT
once,TRBD2,TRBJ2-1,TRBV5-1,CASSVRLAGGNNEQFF,TGCGCCAGCAGCGTGAGATTAGCGGGAGGGAACAATGAGCAGTTCTTC
many,.,TRBJ2-1,TRBV15,CATSRDKGGGSYNEQFF,TGTGCCACCAGCAGAGATAAGGGGGGGGGCTCCTACAATGAGCAGTTCTTC